Presented here are 8 T cell receptor beta chains from one specimen sequenced in a study of T cell responses to AZD1222 COVID-19 vaccine (dated by TCRdb to the early 2020s). The library relied on the immunoSEQ multiplex PCR assay. The table comes from immuneACCESS by way of TCRdb, which keeps in-frame sequences with V and J called. Part of the clones is missing from these tables; in studies checked, under half for an unresolved V gene and the rest for unknown reasons. The sample data list about 100,000 clones, and over 75% of these were observed just once. The ten largest clonotypes hold over 4% of the sample. The time point label corresponds to: baseline before first vaccination. The treatment or condition label, read with the paper, signifies: meningococcal conjugate vaccine given as trial control. Material: peripheral blood, obtained on day 0 of MenACWY control vaccination. The receptors come from an adult in good health.

This clone was detected a few times. The genes are TRBV29-1 and TRBJ1-1; D gene ambiguous. Germline V gene lookup returns CDR1 SQVTM and CDR2 ANQGSEA. The V end lost 5 bases, the J end lost 0 bases, and 10 bases lay between the germline ends. This CDR3 is built from 13 residues. The CDR3 loop reads CSVWELMNTEAFF. The CDR3 DNA follows: TGCAGCGTTTGGGAACTAATGAACACTGAAGCTTTCTTT. Full variable domain (rest looked up from reference TRBV29-1 and TRBJ1-1): SAVISQKPSRDICQRGTSLTIQCQVDSQVTMMFWYRQQPGQSLTLIATANQGSEATYESGFVIDKFPISRPNLTFSTLTVSNMSPEDSSIYLCSVWELMNTEAFFGQGTRLTVV.

The gene calls are TRBV20-1 and TRBJ2-5, with a tentative D call TRBD2 (6 bases). The length of the CDR3 is 11 residues. V lost 6 bases and J lost 9, with 14 bases in between. CDR1 and CDR2 (germline): DFQATT, SNEGSKA (reference sequence). CDR3 region: CSAKAPGAQYF. CDR3 in DNA: TGCAGTGCGAAGGCACCGGGGGCCCAGTACTTC.

The chain links TRBV27 to TRBJ2-7; 9 bases are shared with TRBD1. J lost 2 bases, V lost 3 bases, and 5 bases had no gene match. CDR3 size: 15 residues. Germline V gene lookup returns CDR1 MNHEY and CDR2 SMNVEV (reference sequence). CDR3 in amino acids: CASSFGQGTTYEQYF. CDR3 sequence (DNA): TGTGCCAGCAGTTTCGGACAGGGGACAACCTACGAGCAGTACTTC.

This clone was counted a few times. The chain links TRBV5-4 to TRBJ1-2; D gene ambiguous. From germline, CDR1 is SGHNT and CDR2 YYREEE (reference sequence). The CDR3 runs to 13 residues. V lost 2 bases to trimming and J lost 7 bases, with 12 bases between them. The CDR3 sequence is CASSFTLSGGYTF. The DNA of the CDR3 is TGTGCCAGCAGCTTTACCCTTTCGGGTGGCTACACCTTC.

J is TRBJ1-2 and V is TRBV7-8; 7 nucleotides agree with TRBD1. This CDR3 region has 14 residues. V dropped 5 bases and J dropped 7; count of bases not matched to a gene: 10. Germline CDR1 SGHVS, CDR2 FQNEAQ. CDR3 amino acids: CASSLPGGRGGYTF. The CDR3, as DNA: TGTGCCAGCAGCCTACCAGGGGGTAGAGGTGGCTACACCTTC.

The chain combines TRBV5-4 with TRBJ2-1, with 8 bases fitting TRBD2. Germline V gives CDR1 SGHNT, CDR2 YYREEE (reference sequence). After removal of 4 bases from V and 15 bases from J, the junction contained 15 bases not matched to a gene. The CDR3 runs to 14 residues. CDR3 amino acids: CASSKTGTRGALFF. DNA of the CDR3: TGTGCCAGCAGCAAAACCGGGACTAGAGGCGCTCTGTTCTTC.

The chain employs TRBV5-1 and TRBJ2-1, with D hard to call. The CDR3 has 14 amino acids. V was shortened by 0 bases and J by 6 bases, with 10 bases between the two germline ends. CDR1 and CDR2 from the germline V gene are SGHRS and YFSETQ. The CDR3 DNA is TGCGCCAGCAGCTTGGATCAGCGTAGCAATGAGCAGTTCTTC. Residues: CASSLDQRSNEQFF. The full variable domain, in which reference TRBV5-1 and TRBJ2-1 provide the parts outside the CDR3, is KAGVTQTPRYLIKTRGQQVTLSCSPISGHRSVSWYQQTPGQGLQFLFEYFSETQRNKGNFPGRFSGRQFSNSRSEMNVSTLELGDSALYLCASSLDQRSNEQFFGPGTRLTVL.

The table lists this clone with a count of one. The chain links TRBV10-3 to TRBJ2-5; no definite D call. CDR1 and CDR2 from the germline V gene are ENHRY and SYGVKD. V gave up 4 bases and J gave up 5 bases, with 17 bases separating them. The CDR3 runs to 15 residues. The CDR3 loop reads CAISGSETLGETQYF. Written as DNA, the CDR3 is TGTGCCATCAGTGGTAGTGAGACTTTGGGCGAGACCCAGTACTTC.